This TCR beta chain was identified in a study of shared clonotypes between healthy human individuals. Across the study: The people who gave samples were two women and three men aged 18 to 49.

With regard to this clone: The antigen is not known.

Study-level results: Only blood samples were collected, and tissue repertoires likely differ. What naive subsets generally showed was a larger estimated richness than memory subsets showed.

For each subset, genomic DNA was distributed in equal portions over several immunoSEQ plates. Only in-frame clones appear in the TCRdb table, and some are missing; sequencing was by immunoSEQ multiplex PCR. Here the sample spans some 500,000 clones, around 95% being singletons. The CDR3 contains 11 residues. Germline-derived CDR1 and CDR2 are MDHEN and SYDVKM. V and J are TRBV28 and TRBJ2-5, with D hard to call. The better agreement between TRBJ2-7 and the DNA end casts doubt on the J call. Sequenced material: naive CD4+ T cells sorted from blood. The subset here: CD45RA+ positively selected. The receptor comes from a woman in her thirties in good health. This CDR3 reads CASTWGYEQYF. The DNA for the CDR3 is TGTGCCAGCACTTGGGGATACGAGCAGTACTTC.